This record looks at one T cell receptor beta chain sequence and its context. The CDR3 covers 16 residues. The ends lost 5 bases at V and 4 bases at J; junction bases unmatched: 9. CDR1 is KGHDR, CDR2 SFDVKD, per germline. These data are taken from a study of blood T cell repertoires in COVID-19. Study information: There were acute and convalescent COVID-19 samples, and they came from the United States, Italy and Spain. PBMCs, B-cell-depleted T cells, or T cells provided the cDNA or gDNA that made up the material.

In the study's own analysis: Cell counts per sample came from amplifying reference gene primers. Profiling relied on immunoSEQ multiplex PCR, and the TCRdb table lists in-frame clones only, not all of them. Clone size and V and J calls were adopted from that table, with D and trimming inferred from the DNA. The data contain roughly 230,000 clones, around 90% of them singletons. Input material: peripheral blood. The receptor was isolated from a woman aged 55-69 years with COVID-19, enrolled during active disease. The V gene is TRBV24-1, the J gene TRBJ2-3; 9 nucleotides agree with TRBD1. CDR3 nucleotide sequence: TGTGCCACCAGTGCAACAGGGGGCTTGCAGCCAGATACGCAGTATTTT. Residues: CATSATGGLQPDTQYF.